The entry below describes one TCR beta chain. This record comes from a study of blood T cell repertoires in COVID-19. For the study at large: In each case, the material was cDNA or gDNA derived from T cells, B-cell-depleted T cells, or PBMCs.

Authors' processing steps: Nucleated cell number was recorded as an estimate derived from reference gene primer amplification. Libraries were prepared by immunoSEQ multiplex PCR; TCRdb keeps only in-frame clonotypes and omits some of them. The V and J calls and the clone size are those of that table, but D and trimming were determined from the DNA. This sample has around 69,000 clones, with about 86% found just once. This CDR3 comprises 12 residues. Trimming shortened V by 1 base and J by 6 bases, and 5 bases separated the two germline ends. Per the germline V gene, CDR1 is LGHDT and CDR2 is YNNKEL (reference sequence).

V gene TRBV3-1 (or the pseudogene TRBV3-2) combines with J gene TRBJ2-3; D not certain. The origin of this receptor is a man aged 45-65 years with active COVID-19. Sequences were obtained from peripheral blood. CDR3 loop: CASSQVEDTQYF. The CDR3 DNA follows: TGTGCCAGCAGCCAAGTTGAGGATACGCAGTATTTT.